The clone carrying this T cell receptor (beta chain) was picked up one time. In the original processing: How many nucleated cells were present was estimated from reference gene primer amplification. Using immunoSEQ multiplex PCR, the repertoire was profiled, and TCRdb retains in-frame clones only, with some absent. The DNA gave D and trimming, while V, J and clone size come from that table. This table holds some 270,000 clones, 86% found once. This sample is drawn from a study of blood T cell repertoires in COVID-19. Study details: Both acute and convalescent COVID-19 samples were obtained from the United States, Italy and Spain. Nucleic acid was either cDNA or gDNA, and it came from T cells, B-cell-depleted T cells, or PBMCs.

Germline CDR1 reads SGHVS; CDR2 reads FQNEAQ. Trimming pared 0 bases from V and 6 bases from J, leaving 12 bases between. This CDR3 comprises 15 residues. Specimen: peripheral blood. This clonotype was sampled from a woman between 55 and 75 years old who had recovered from COVID-19. The chain links TRBV7-8 to TRBJ1-5, with no clear D. CDR3: CASSLAYYGVQPQHF. CDR3 in DNA: TGTGCCAGCAGCTTAGCTTATTACGGGGTTCAGCCCCAGCATTTT.